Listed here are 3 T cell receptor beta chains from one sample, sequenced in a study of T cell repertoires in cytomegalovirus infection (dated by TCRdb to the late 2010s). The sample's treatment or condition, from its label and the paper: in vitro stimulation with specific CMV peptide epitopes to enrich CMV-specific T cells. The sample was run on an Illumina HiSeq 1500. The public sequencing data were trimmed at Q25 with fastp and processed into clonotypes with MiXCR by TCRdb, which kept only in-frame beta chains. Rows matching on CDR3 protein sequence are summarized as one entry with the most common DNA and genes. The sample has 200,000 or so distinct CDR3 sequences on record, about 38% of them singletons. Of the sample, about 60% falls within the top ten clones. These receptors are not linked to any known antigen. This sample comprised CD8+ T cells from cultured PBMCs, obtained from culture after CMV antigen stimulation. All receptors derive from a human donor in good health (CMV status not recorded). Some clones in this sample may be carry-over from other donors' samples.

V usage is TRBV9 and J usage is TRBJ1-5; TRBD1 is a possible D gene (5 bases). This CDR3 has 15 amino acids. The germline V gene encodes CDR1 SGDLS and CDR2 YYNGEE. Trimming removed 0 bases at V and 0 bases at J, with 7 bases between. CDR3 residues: CASSVEGNSNQPQHF. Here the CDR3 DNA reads TGTGCCAGCAGCGTAGAGGGGAATAGCAATCAGCCCCAGCATTTT.

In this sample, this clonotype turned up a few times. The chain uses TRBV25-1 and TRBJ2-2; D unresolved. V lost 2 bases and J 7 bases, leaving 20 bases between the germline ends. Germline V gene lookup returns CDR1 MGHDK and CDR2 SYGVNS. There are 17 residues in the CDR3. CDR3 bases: TGTGCCAGCAGTGAAGGATTACTGCCGCTCAGTGGCGGGGAGCTGTTTTTT. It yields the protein CASSEGLLPLSGGELFF.

CDR3 bases: TGTGCCAGCAGTTCCGTTGACAGCGGGGACAATGAGCAGTTCTTC. Translated: CASSSVDSGDNEQFF. The chain is built from TRBV12-3 or TRBV12-4 and TRBJ2-1, with 7 bases that match TRBD2. The CDR3 loop spans 15 amino acids. J was trimmed by 5 bases and V by 4 bases; bases with no gene match: 8.